This TCR beta chain originates from a study of T-cell memory formation after mild COVID-19. The germline V gene encodes CDR1 SGHRS and CDR2 YFSETQ. V lost 2 bases to trimming and J lost 0 bases, with 11 bases between them. This CDR3 contains 15 residues. To note about this clonotype: The antigen is not known.

TCRdb reprocessed the 5' RACE reads via MiXCR and lists one record per CDR3 protein. The repertoire holds around 340,000 distinct CDR3 sequences, with 10% to 15% as singletons. Notes on the study in general: From day 15 to 85, contracting clones were balanced between CD4 and CD8, whereas later expanders leaned toward CD4+. Nothing confirmed that second-wave clones peaking on day 37 were specific for SARS-CoV-2.

The specimen was PBMCs or a T cell subset sorted from them (not recorded which). V is TRBV5-1 and J is TRBJ1-1; D may be TRBD1 (6 bases). The receptor was isolated from a man between 18 and 35 years old who had mild COVID-19 (a few samples of this study predate the infection). Cell type and time point are not known. CDR3 sequence reads: CASSLGGRMNTEAFF. DNA of the CDR3: TGCGCCAGCAGCTTAGGGGGGAGGATGAACACTGAAGCTTTCTTT.